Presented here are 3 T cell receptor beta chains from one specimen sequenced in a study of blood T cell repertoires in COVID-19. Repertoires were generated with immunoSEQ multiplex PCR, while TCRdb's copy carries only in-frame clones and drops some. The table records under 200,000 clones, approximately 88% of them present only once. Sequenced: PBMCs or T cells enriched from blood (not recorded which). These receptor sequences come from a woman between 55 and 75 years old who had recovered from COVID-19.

The CDR3 here is CASSVTGQGNTDTQYF. CDR3 DNA: TGTGCCAGCAGCGTCACGGGACAGGGAAACACAGATACGCAGTATTTT. V gene TRBV3-1 (or the pseudogene TRBV3-2) combines with J gene TRBJ2-3, with TRBD1 matching 9 bases. The germline V gene encodes CDR1 LGHDT and CDR2 YNNKEL (reference sequence). The CDR3 spans 16 residues. The V segment lost 5 bases and the J segment 2 bases; nucleotides outside the gene matches: 8.

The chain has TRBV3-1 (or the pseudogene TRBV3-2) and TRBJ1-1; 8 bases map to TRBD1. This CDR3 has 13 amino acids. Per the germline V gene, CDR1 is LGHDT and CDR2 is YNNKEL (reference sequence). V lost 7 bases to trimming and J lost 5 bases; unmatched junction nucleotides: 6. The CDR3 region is CASKQQGGTEAFF. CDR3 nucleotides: TGTGCCAGCAAACAACAGGGGGGTACTGAAGCTTTCTTT.

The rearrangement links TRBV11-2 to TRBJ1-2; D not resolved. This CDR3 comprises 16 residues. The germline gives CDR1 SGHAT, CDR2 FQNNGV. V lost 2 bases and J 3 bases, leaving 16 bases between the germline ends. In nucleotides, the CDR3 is TGTGCCAGCAGCTTAACCCCCTCGGGTTCGGACTATGGCTACACCTTC. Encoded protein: CASSLTPSGSDYGYTF.